The T cell receptor (beta chain) under discussion was sequenced for a study of T cells expressing NK-cell markers. Study-wide context: Most of the eight sequenced donors were HCMV-seropositive; one was seronegative.

Each CDR3 protein gets one entry in TCRdb, which reprocessed the 5' RACE reads and gives no DNA. Its listing shows about 540,000 distinct CDR3 sequences. The CDR3 is 19 amino acids. Germline CDR1 reads MNHEY; CDR2 reads SVGAGI. This receptor was obtained from a man younger than 35 in good health. The V gene is TRBV6-5, the J gene TRBJ2-2; the D call of TRBD2 rests on TCRdb alone, since no DNA is present to check it. The source material was blood T cells: a sorted CD56 or NKG2C T cell subset, CD4+ or CD8+ T cells, or bulk PBMC T cells (not recorded which). The CDR3 sequence: CASSYSSGSRSLNTGELFF.